This is a list of T cell receptor beta chains from one sample in a study of OX40 agonist ivuxolimab in advanced cancers. Assay used: immunoSEQ multiplex PCR; TCRdb lists only in-frame clones, some missing. The sample consists of about 63,000 clones, about 90% of them appearing once. This specimen consisted of CD4+ or CD8+ T cells sorted from blood, obtained in a trial of the OX40 agonist ivuxolimab. All receptors derive from an adult with an advanced solid tumor such as melanoma, head and neck, liver or kidney cancer. CDR3s include the opening cysteine and the closing phenylalanine or tryptophan. Fields, in order: CDR3 length, J gene, V gene, D gene, clone size, CDR3 protein, CDR3 DNA. D genes are given only for firm matches. The size of a clone is reported for some rows only, either as once, few or many, or as a class for expanded clones.

12 TRBJ2-7 TRBV9 . . CASSRGYTEQYF TGTGCCAGCAGCAGGGGGTATACCGAGCAGTACTTC
15 TRBJ2-1 TRBV6-6 . . CASSYSGPGDNEQFF TGTGCCAGCAGTTACTCGGGGCCGGGTGACAATGAGCAGTTCTTC
14 TRBJ2-3 TRBV28 . . CASGRVVSTDTQYF TGTGCCAGCGGCAGGGTTGTTTCCACAGATACGCAGTATTTT
17 TRBJ1-2 TRBV4-1 TRBD1 . CASSPRSLGQGAYGYTF TGCGCCAGCAGCCCCCGCTCATTGGGACAGGGGGCCTATGGCTACACCTTC
14 TRBJ1-1 TRBV7-9 TRBD1 . CASSNRDRATEAFF TGTGCCAGCAGTAACCGGGACAGGGCCACTGAAGCTTTCTTT
15 TRBJ2-3 TRBV28 TRBD1 . CASSQDRASTDTQYF TGTGCCAGCAGTCAGGACAGGGCTAGCACAGATACGCAGTATTTT
12 TRBJ2-1 TRBV29-1 TRBD2 . CSELSGGNEQFF TGCAGCGAGCTTAGCGGGGGCAATGAGCAGTTCTTC
12 TRBJ2-1 TRBV5-1 . . CASSLAEDEQFF TGCGCCAGCAGCTTGGCGGAAGACGAGCAGTTCTTC
17 TRBJ1-1 TRBV12-2 . . CASRLALTGSRFTEAFF TGTGCAAGTCGCTTAGCGCTAACAGGCAGCCGATTCACTGAAGCTTTCTTT
12 TRBJ1-2 TRBV10-1 TRBD1 . CASEGADYGYTF TGCGCCAGCGAGGGGGCAGACTATGGCTACACCTTC
15 TRBJ1-3 TRBV5-1 . . CASSYGQSGGNTIYF TGCGCCAGCAGCTACGGACAATCGGGTGGAAACACCATATATTTT
17 TRBJ2-3 TRBV4-1 TRBD2 . CASSQDYQRGLADTQYF TGCGCCAGCAGCCAAGATTACCAGCGGGGGCTAGCAGATACGCAGTATTTT
16 TRBJ1-2 TRBV11-1 . . CASSLNPGTGSYGYTF TGTGCCAGCAGCTTGAATCCGGGTACAGGGAGCTATGGCTACACCTTC
13 TRBJ1-2 TRBV9 . . CASSGGTSNGYTF TGTGCCAGCAGCGGGGGGACCTCTAATGGCTACACCTTC
15 TRBJ1-2 TRBV7-8 TRBD1 once CASSLVTGGDYGYTF TGTGCCAGCAGCTTAGTCACAGGGGGCGACTATGGCTACACCTTC
14 TRBJ2-7 TRBV27 TRBD2 . CASSPGLADYEQYF TGTGCCAGCAGTCCGGGACTAGCGGACTACGAGCAGTACTTC
12 TRBJ2-2 TRBV5-4 . . CASSLESGELFF TGTGCCAGCAGCTTGGAGTCCGGGGAGCTGTTTTTT
16 TRBJ2-7 TRBV14 . . CASSAHWGPLSYEQYF TGTGCCAGCAGCGCCCATTGGGGGCCCCTCTCCTACGAGCAGTACTTC
15 TRBJ1-5 TRBV2 . . CASSIPGQANQPQHF TGTGCCAGCAGCATACCGGGACAAGCCAATCAGCCCCAGCATTTT
17 TRBJ1-2 TRBV12-2 . once CASRLAHLGEGANGYTF TGTGCAAGTCGCTTAGCCCATTTGGGGGAGGGGGCGAACGGCTACACCTTC
14 TRBJ1-4 TRBV27 . . CASSYRPTNEKLFF TGTGCCAGCAGTTACCGGCCAACTAATGAAAAACTGTTTTTT
18 TRBJ1-1 TRBV27 . . CASSPISPRGQKNTEAFF TGTGCCAGCAGTCCTATATCCCCCAGGGGACAAAAGAACACTGAAGCTTTCTTT
14 TRBJ2-7 TRBV5-1 TRBD1 . CASSPGQNSYEQYF TGCGCCAGCAGCCCGGGACAGAACTCCTACGAGCAGTACTTC
15 TRBJ2-7 TRBV6-1 . . CASSAPGLGAYEQYF TGTGCCAGCAGTGCACCGGGACTTGGCGCCTACGAGCAGTACTTC
12 TRBJ1-2 TRBV7-9 . few CASSSTNYGYTF TGTGCCAGCAGCTCCACCAACTATGGCTACACCTTC
15 TRBJ2-3 TRBV6-5 . . CASSYSPGPKYTQYF TGTGCCAGCAGTTACTCGCCAGGCCCCAAATATACGCAGTATTTT
14 TRBJ2-5 TRBV5-4 . . CASSQLGVQETQYF TGTGCCAGCAGTCAGCTCGGGGTACAAGAGACCCAGTACTTC
14 TRBJ2-1 TRBV19 . once CASSIYRSYNEQFF TGTGCCAGTAGTATATACCGCTCCTACAATGAGCAGTTCTTC
13 TRBJ2-5 TRBV4-1 . . CASSQVGEETQYF TGCGCCAGCAGCCAAGTAGGGGAAGAGACCCAGTACTTC
14 TRBJ2-1 TRBV19 TRBD2 . CASGARGGLDEQFF TGTGCCAGTGGGGCCCGGGGGGGCCTCGATGAGCAGTTCTTC
14 TRBJ1-2 TRBV4-1 . once CASSQAGGWHGYTF TGCGCCAGCAGCCAAGCGGGGGGGTGGCATGGCTACACCTTC
13 TRBJ1-5 TRBV6-4 . . CASSEKDNQPQHF TGTGCCAGCAGTGAAAAGGACAATCAGCCCCAGCATTTT
13 TRBJ2-5 TRBV10-3 . . CAITPGGGETQYF TGTGCCATCACCCCGGGCGGGGGCGAGACCCAGTACTTC
17 TRBJ2-3 TRBV15 TRBD2 . CATSRGRRERFTDTQYF TGTGCCACCAGCAGAGGCAGGCGGGAGAGGTTTACAGATACGCAGTATTTT
15 TRBJ2-7 TRBV28 TRBD1 . CASTPVDRGIDEQYF TGTGCCAGTACGCCGGTGGACAGGGGGATCGACGAGCAGTACTTC
14 TRBJ2-2 TRBV4-1 TRBD1 . CASSLQGATGELFF TGCGCCAGCAGCCTTCAGGGGGCCACCGGGGAGCTGTTTTTT
16 TRBJ1-2 TRBV9 . . CASSVEGRGAQYGYTF TGTGCCAGCAGCGTAGAGGGTCGGGGAGCCCAGTATGGCTACACCTTC
15 TRBJ2-2 TRBV7-9 . . CGALLLGFDSGELFF TGTGGGGCACTACTCCTTGGGTTTGATTCCGGGGAGCTGTTTTTT
11 TRBJ2-5 TRBV9 . . CASSGDGTQYF TGTGCCAGCAGCGGTGATGGGACCCAGTACTTC
17 TRBJ1-1 TRBV27 . . CASSLRMPLTVNTEAFF TGTGCCAGCAGTTTGAGAATGCCTCTAACGGTGAACACTGAAGCTTTCTTT
12 TRBJ2-1 TRBV7-9 . . CASKTVYNEQFF TGTGCCAGCAAAACGGTCTACAATGAGCAGTTCTTC
13 TRBJ1-3 TRBV5-5 . . CASSLASGNTIYF TGTGCCAGCAGCTTGGCGTCTGGAAACACCATATATTTT